Shown below are 25 T cell receptor beta chains from a single sample sequenced in a study of cytomegalovirus exposure and HLA in healthy donors. Some clones are missing from TCRdb's copy, which holds only in-frame ones; the method was immunoSEQ multiplex PCR. The sample comprises some 120,000 clones, 75% to 90% of which are singletons, and about 2% rests with the top ten. Sequences were obtained from PBMCs. These receptors originate from a woman aged 18 to 35 in good health and CMV-seronegative.

This clone was observed a single time. The chain recombines TRBV19 with TRBJ2-7, with 9 nucleotides matching TRBD1. Per germline, CDR1 LNHDA and CDR2 SQIVND (reference sequence). V was clipped by 1 base and J by 1 base; unmatched bases: 8. This CDR3 region has 17 residues. The DNA for the CDR3 is TGTGCCAGTAGTATAGCCCAATCTGACAGGGGGTCCTACGAGCAGTACTTC. Protein sequence: CASSIAQSDRGSYEQYF.

Here the CDR3 DNA reads TGTGCCAGCAGCTTAGCCGAGACCTACGAGCAGTACTTC. Translated: CASSLAETYEQYF. The gene calls are TRBV7-6 and TRBJ2-7; D unclear. This CDR3 has 13 residues. Germline lookup yields CDR1 SGHVS and CDR2 FNYEAQ. Trimming stripped 0 bases from V and 2 bases from J, with 5 bases between.

This chain joins TRBV28 and TRBJ1-2; 10 nucleotides agree with TRBD1. With 8 bases clipped from V and 2 bases from J, the junction kept 2 bases outside the gene matches. In germline, CDR1 is MDHEN, CDR2 SYDVKM. This CDR3 is 13 amino acids long. CDR3 nucleotide sequence: TGTGCCAGCGGACAGGGGGGGAACTATGGCTACACCTTC. Encoded protein: CASGQGGNYGYTF.

The chain joins TRBV5-6 to TRBJ2-7; D is possibly TRBD2 (6 bases). From germline, CDR1 is SGHDT and CDR2 YYEEEE. This CDR3 comprises 17 residues. Trimming shortened V by 0 bases and J by 0 bases, and 16 bases separated the two germline ends. Written as DNA, the CDR3 is TGTGCCAGCAGCTTGGGCCCTTATAGCGGAGTCTCCTACGAGCAGTACTTC. Residues: CASSLGPYSGVSYEQYF.

On this clone: Other DNA variants within this sample encode the same CDR3. The V gene is TRBV18, the J gene TRBJ2-7; TRBD1 matches 7 bases. Germline CDR1 and CDR2: KGHSH and LQKENI. This CDR3 has 13 residues. Trimming took 3 bases from V and 1 from J; bases not matched to a gene: 0. CDR3 sequence reads: CASSPGQSYEQYF. The CDR3 nucleotides are TGTGCCAGCTCACCGGGACAGTCCTACGAGCAGTACTTC.

The chain links TRBV7-9 to TRBJ1-3; unclear D gene. The CDR3 is made up of 15 amino acids. In germline, CDR1 is SEHNR, CDR2 FQNEAQ (reference sequence). Trimming pared 5 bases from V and 3 bases from J, leaving 14 bases between. The CDR3 sequence is CASSPGGGHGNTIYF. CDR3 DNA sequence: TGTGCCAGCAGCCCCGGTGGAGGGCATGGAAACACCATATATTTT.

V gene TRBV7-2 combines with J gene TRBJ2-7, with a weak D call TRBD1 (5 bases). Trimming shortened V by 5 bases and J by 2 bases, and 19 bases separated the two germline ends. The CDR3 covers 16 residues. Germline CDR1 is SGHTA and CDR2 is FQGNSA. CDR3 sequence reads: CASSRAVATGTYEQYF. CDR3 bases: TGTGCCAGCAGCCGCGCCGTGGCCACAGGAACCTACGAGCAGTACTTC.

The chain links TRBV6-5 to TRBJ1-1; D is unclear. Germline CDR1 and CDR2: MNHEY and SVGAGI. The CDR3 covers 13 residues. With 2 bases removed from V and 4 bases from J, the gap between germline ends came to 8 bases. CDR3 loop: CASSYGRTTEAFF. The DNA for the CDR3 is TGTGCCAGCAGTTACGGCAGAACCACTGAAGCTTTCTTT.

The rearrangement links TRBV2 to TRBJ2-2, with D unresolved. Germline CDR1 is SNHLY and CDR2 is FYNNEI. V was clipped by 7 bases and J by 7 bases, with 16 bases between them. The CDR3 covers 14 residues. The CDR3, as DNA: TGTGCCAGCACGGCGGAGAGCCGGAACGGGGAGCTGTTTTTT. Its translation: CASTAESRNGELFF.

V is TRBV28 and J is TRBJ2-7; 11 nucleotides match TRBD1. Germline V gene data show CDR1 as MDHEN and CDR2 as SYDVKM. V shed 5 bases and J 5 bases; nucleotides not matched to a gene: 11. The CDR3 spans 16 residues. In DNA form, the CDR3 reads TGTGCCAGCAGTACGGAAAGGACAGGGGGCTTCGACGAGCAGTACTTC. Translated, it gives CASSTERTGGFDEQYF.

The chain combines TRBV4-1 with TRBJ2-3, with unresolved D. V gave up 1 base and J gave up 2 bases, with 16 bases separating them. Germline lookup yields CDR1 MGHRA and CDR2 YSYEKL. The CDR3 covers 17 residues. The CDR3 reads CASSQGRLLEFTDTQYF. The CDR3 nucleotides are TGCGCCAGCAGCCAAGGCAGACTCCTCGAATTCACAGATACGCAGTATTTT.

The genes are TRBV11-2 and TRBJ2-7, with D tentatively TRBD1 (6 bases). The germline gives CDR1 SGHAT, CDR2 FQNNGV. V was cut by 5 bases and J by 7 bases, with 18 bases left in between. CDR3 length: 14 residues. Here the CDR3 reads CASSLHRQAQEQYF. DNA for the CDR3: TGTGCCAGCAGCCTCCACCGACAGGCTCAAGAGCAGTACTTC.

This clone was counted once. The rearrangement joins TRBV28 to TRBJ1-2, with 7 bases matching TRBD1. Trimming at V came to 5 bases and at J to 7 bases, leaving 4 bases not matched to a gene. The CDR3 runs to 12 residues. Germline V gene sequence: CDR1 MDHEN, CDR2 SYDVKM. This CDR3 reads CASSKYRGGYTF. Here the CDR3 DNA reads TGTGCCAGCAGTAAATACAGGGGTGGCTACACCTTC.

This chain links TRBV28 with TRBJ2-5; D is unclear. The CDR3 runs 13 residues. V lost 2 bases and J lost 5, with 9 bases in between. CDR1 and CDR2 (germline): MDHEN, SYDVKM. CDR3 region: CASSLPKLETQYF. The CDR3 DNA is TGTGCCAGCAGTTTACCGAAACTGGAGACCCAGTACTTC.

The CDR3 is CASSLGPGSLNTEAFF. The CDR3, as DNA: TGTGCCAGCAGCTTAGGGCCGGGATCTTTGAACACTGAAGCTTTCTTT. The gene calls are TRBV7-9 and TRBJ1-1; D remains unclear. The germline CDR1 and CDR2 sequences are SEHNR and FQNEAQ (reference sequence). This CDR3 is built from 16 residues. The V end lost 1 base, the J end lost 0 bases, and 12 bases lay between the germline ends.

A single count supports this clone. V usage is TRBV19 and J usage is TRBJ2-1, with 12 bases aligning to TRBD2. The germline V gene encodes CDR1 LNHDA and CDR2 SQIVND (reference sequence). The CDR3 totals 15 residues. J lost 6 bases, V lost 5 bases, and 5 bases had no gene match. The CDR3 DNA sequence: TGTGCCAGTAGTTCCCGACTAGCGGGAGTCAATGAGCAGTTCTTC. This sequence encodes CASSSRLAGVNEQFF.

The chain combines TRBV5-1 with TRBJ2-7, with TRBD1 matching 7 bases. Germline V gene lookup returns CDR1 SGHRS and CDR2 YFSETQ. The CDR3 sequence is 15 residues long. The J segment lost 3 bases and the V segment lost 2 bases, leaving 8 bases of the junction unmatched. The CDR3, as DNA: TGCGCCAGCAGCTTTTGGACAGGTCTGGGCTACGAGCAGTACTTC. Its protein is CASSFWTGLGYEQYF.

The chain employs TRBV11-3 and TRBJ2-7, with D possibly matching TRBD2 (5 bases). V was cut by 5 bases and J by 4 bases, with 9 bases left in between. Germline assignment: CDR1 SGHNT and CDR2 YENEEA. CDR3 length equals 12 residues. The CDR3 region has the DNA TGTGCCAGCAGCCCCCCGGGGTACGAGCAGTACTTC. Its translation is CASSPPGYEQYF.

V is TRBV4-2 and J is TRBJ1-2; D possibly corresponds to TRBD1 (6 bases). CDR3 length: 14 amino acids. Germline CDR1 and CDR2: LGHNA and YNFKEQ. Trimming left V 2 bases short and J 8 bases short, with 15 bases between. CDR3 amino acids: CASSQRQALRGYTF. CDR3 sequence (DNA): TGTGCCAGCAGCCAAAGACAGGCCTTAAGAGGCTACACCTTC.

The gene calls are TRBV18 and TRBJ2-3; unclear D gene. The CDR3 runs to 17 residues. Germline V gives CDR1 KGHSH, CDR2 LQKENI. Deletions cut 3 bases from V and 2 bases from J, with 18 bases between. CDR3 nucleotides: TGTGCCAGCTCACCGACGAAAAGCTCCACTATCACAGATACGCAGTATTTT. It yields the protein CASSPTKSSTITDTQYF.

The chain is built from TRBV5-4 and TRBJ2-3; D is perhaps TRBD2 (6 bases). With 0 bases removed from V and 3 bases from J, the gap between germline ends came to 14 bases. The germline V gene encodes CDR1 SGHNT and CDR2 YYREEE (reference sequence). This CDR3 comprises 16 residues. In DNA form, the CDR3 reads TGTGCCAGCAGCTTGGGGGCGAGCGGAGGGACAGATACGCAGTATTTT. Translated: CASSLGASGGTDTQYF.

V and J are TRBV7-2 and TRBJ2-3; TRBD2 matches 8 bases. V dropped 1 base and J dropped 7; count of bases not matched to a gene: 7. Germline loops: CDR1 SGHTA, CDR2 FQGNSA. The CDR3 is made up of 15 amino acids. CDR3: CASSLGSGTINTQYF. For the CDR3, the DNA is TGTGCCAGCAGCTTAGGTAGCGGGACAATAAATACGCAGTATTTT.

CDR3 loop: CASSLVWAGGPTDTQYF. The CDR3 nucleotides are TGCGCCAGCAGCTTGGTATGGGCGGGAGGACCGACAGATACGCAGTATTTT. The gene calls are TRBV5-1 and TRBJ2-3; TRBD2 matches at 8 bases. The germline gives CDR1 SGHRS, CDR2 YFSETQ. Trimming took 0 bases from V and 3 from J; bases not matched to a gene: 9. The CDR3 contains 17 residues.

This chain joins TRBV6-1 and TRBJ1-2, with D unclear. The CDR3 runs 14 residues. V lost 2 bases and J lost 2, with 9 bases in between. Looked up from germline, CDR1 is MNHNS and CDR2 is SASEGT. CDR3 sequence reads: CASSEYLRNYGYTF. As DNA, the CDR3 is TGTGCCAGCAGTGAATACTTACGGAACTATGGCTACACCTTC.

The chain links TRBV5-1 to TRBJ2-3, with 13 bases matching TRBD2. V lost 9 bases, J lost 5 bases, and 6 bases stayed unmatched. Germline V gives CDR1 SGHRS, CDR2 YFSETQ. The CDR3 length is 14 residues. The CDR3 is CATRTSGSGDTQYF. The DNA of the CDR3 is TGCGCCACAAGGACTAGCGGGAGTGGAGATACGCAGTATTTT. The full variable domain, in which reference TRBV5-1 and TRBJ2-3 provide the parts outside the CDR3, is KAGVTQTPRYLIKTRGQQVTLSCSPISGHRSVSWYQQTPGQGLQFLFEYFSETQRNKGNFPGRFSGRQFSNSRSEMNVSTLELGDSALYLCATRTSGSGDTQYFGPGTRLTVL.